This TCR beta chain was recovered during a study of blood T cell repertoires in COVID-19. The germline V gene encodes CDR1 SGHTA and CDR2 FQGNSA. Trimming removed 3 bases from V and 6 bases from J, with 8 bases in between. CDR3 length: 13 amino acids. Here immunoSEQ multiplex PCR was the method, and the copy in TCRdb shows in-frame clones only, minus some. The sample contains 95,000 to 110,000 clones, 80% of which appear only once. Source material: peripheral blood. V usage is TRBV7-2 and J usage is TRBJ2-2; TRBD2 might be the D (6 bases). The clonotype comes from a man between 65 and 85 years old with acute or convalescent COVID-19. DNA for the CDR3: TGTGCCAGCAGCTTGGGGGGAGCCGGGGAGCTGTTTTTT. It yields the protein CASSLGGAGELFF.